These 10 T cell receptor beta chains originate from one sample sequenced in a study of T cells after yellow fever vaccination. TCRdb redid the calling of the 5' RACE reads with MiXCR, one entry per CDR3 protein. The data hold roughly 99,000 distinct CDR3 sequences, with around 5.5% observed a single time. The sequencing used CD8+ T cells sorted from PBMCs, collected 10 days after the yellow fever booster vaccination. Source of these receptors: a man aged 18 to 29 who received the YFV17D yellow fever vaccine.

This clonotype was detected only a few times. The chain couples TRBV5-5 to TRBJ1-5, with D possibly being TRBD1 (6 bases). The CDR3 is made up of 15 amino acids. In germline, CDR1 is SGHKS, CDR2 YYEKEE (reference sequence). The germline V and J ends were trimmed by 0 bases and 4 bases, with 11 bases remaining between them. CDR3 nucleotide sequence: TGTGCCAGCAGCTTGGAAGGGGGGCGGAATCAGCCCCAGCATTTT. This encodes CASSLEGGRNQPQHF.

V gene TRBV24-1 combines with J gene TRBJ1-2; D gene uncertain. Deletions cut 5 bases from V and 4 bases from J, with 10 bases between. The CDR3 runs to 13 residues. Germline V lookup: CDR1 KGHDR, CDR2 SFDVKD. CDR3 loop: CATSASGGYGYTF. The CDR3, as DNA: TGTGCCACCAGTGCCTCGGGAGGCTATGGCTACACCTTC.

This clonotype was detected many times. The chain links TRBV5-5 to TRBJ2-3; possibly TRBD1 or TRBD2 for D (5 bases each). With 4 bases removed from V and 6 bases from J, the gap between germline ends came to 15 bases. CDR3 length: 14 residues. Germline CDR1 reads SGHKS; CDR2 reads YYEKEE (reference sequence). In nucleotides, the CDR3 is TGTGCCAGCAGCGACGGGACGGAAGCTGATACGCAGTATTTT. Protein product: CASSDGTEADTQYF.

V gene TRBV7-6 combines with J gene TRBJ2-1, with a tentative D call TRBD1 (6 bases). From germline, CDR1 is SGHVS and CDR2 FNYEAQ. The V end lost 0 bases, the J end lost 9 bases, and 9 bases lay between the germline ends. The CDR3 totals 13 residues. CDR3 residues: CASSLADSFEQFF. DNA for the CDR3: TGTGCCAGCAGCTTAGCGGACAGTTTTGAGCAGTTCTTC.

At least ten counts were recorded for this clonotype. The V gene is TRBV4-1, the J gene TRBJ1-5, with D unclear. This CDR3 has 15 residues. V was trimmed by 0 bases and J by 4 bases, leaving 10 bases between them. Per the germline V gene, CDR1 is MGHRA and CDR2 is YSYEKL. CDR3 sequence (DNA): TGCGCCAGCAGCCAAGAATGGGGAGGGAATCAGCCCCAGCATTTT. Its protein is CASSQEWGGNQPQHF.

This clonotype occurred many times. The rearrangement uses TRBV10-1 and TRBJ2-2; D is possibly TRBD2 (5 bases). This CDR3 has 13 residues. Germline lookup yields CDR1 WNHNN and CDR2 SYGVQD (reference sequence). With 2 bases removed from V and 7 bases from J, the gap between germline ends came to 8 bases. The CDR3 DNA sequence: TGCGCCAGCAGTGAGCTCGGGATCGGGGAGCTGTTTTTT. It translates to CASSELGIGELFF.

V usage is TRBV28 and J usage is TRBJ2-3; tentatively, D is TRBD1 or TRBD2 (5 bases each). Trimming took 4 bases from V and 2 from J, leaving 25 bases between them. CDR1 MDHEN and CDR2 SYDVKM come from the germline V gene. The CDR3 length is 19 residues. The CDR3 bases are TGTGCCAGCAGTTCCCTATTCGACCCCGGGACCCACCCCACAGATACGCAGTATTTT. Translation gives CASSSLFDPGTHPTDTQYF.

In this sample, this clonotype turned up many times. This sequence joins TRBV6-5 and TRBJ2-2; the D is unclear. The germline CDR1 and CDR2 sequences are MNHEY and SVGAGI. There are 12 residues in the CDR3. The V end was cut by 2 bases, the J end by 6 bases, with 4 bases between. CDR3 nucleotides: TGTGCCAGCAGTTACGGAGCCGGGGAGCTGTTTTTT. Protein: CASSYGAGELFF.

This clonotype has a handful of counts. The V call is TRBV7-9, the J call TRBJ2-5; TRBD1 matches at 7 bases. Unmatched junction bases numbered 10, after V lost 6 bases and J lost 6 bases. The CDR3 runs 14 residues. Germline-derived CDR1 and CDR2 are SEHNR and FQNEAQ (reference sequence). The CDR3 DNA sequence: TGTGCCAGCAGAAACGGGACAGTCGGAAAGACCCAGTACTTC. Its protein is CASRNGTVGKTQYF. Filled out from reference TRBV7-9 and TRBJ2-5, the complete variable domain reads DTGVSQNPRHKITKRGQNVTFRCDPISEHNRLYWYRQTLGQGPEFLTYFQNEAQLEKSRLLSDRFSAERPKGSFSTLEIQRTEQGDSAMYLCASRNGTVGKTQYFGPGTRLLVL.

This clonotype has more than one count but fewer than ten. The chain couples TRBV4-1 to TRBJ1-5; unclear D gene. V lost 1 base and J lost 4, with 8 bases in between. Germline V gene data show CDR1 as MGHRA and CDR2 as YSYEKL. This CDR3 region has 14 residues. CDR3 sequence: CASSQGIENQPQHF. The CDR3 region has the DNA TGCGCCAGCAGCCAAGGAATTGAGAATCAGCCCCAGCATTTT.